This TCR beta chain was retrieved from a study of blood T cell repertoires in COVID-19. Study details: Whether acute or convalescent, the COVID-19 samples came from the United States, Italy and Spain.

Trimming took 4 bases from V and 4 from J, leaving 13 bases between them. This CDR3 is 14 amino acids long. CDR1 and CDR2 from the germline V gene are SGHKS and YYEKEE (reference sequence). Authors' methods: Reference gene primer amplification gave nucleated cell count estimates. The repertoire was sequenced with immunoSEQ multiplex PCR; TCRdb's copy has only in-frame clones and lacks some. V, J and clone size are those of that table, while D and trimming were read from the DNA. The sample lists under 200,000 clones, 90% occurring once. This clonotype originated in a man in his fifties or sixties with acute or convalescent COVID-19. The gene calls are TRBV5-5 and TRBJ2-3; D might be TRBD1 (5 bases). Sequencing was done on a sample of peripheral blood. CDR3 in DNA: TGTGCCAGCAGCAAAGGACAAGGGGCAGATACGCAGTATTTT. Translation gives CASSKGQGADTQYF. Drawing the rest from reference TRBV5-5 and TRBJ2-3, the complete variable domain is DAGVTQSPTHLIKTRGQQVTLRCSPISGHKSVSWYQQVLGQGPQFIFQYYEKEERGRGNFPDRFSARQFPNYSSELNVNALLLGDSALYLCASSKGQGADTQYFGPGTRLTVL.